Reported below is one T cell receptor (beta chain). Its antigen is not yet known. No base quality values were provided; no much bigger clone lies one nucleotide off. The sample belongs to a study of CD8 T cells in Susac syndrome (dated by TCRdb to the late 2010s). As for the study more broadly: Of the Susac syndrome patients who were sequenced, about 6 had clinically active disease and eight were in clinical remission. Susac syndrome patients were therapy-naive, on corticosteroids (some also receiving IVIg), or on IVIg alone at blood withdrawal. The study used repertoire sequencing to test whether antigen drove CD8+ T cell activation and differentiation in Susac syndrome.

RNA was extracted with the RNeasy kit and roughly 0.5 to 1 ug was reverse transcribed using random hexamers. The immunoSEQ multiplex PCR assay, covering 54 Vbeta and 13 Jbeta segments, was used to amplify TCR beta CDR3 regions. PCR amplification bias was corrected using a synthetic template baseline for primer optimization and computational correction. In the authors' own workflow: Reads were annotated to V, D and J genes per IMGT and analyzed with immunoSEQ Analyzer, keeping only productive sequences. Clonality was computed as one minus Shannon entropy normalized by log2 of the number of productive unique sequences. For each patient and control, public and private clones were evaluated within the 100 most prevalent clones. Susac-specific clones were defined as absent from healthy and MS cohorts, some 1,000 published viral clones and other ImmuneACCESS disease sequences. TCRdb reanalyzed the raw reads on its own, using fastp at Q25 for trimming and MiXCR for clone calling, and kept in-frame beta chains. CDR3 protein sequences are deduplicated, and each keeps its most common genes and DNA. Here the V and J calls rest on TCRdb's processing, not on the authors' analysis. In this sample the table shows some 68,000 distinct CDR3 sequences, 93% of which occur a single time. The ten largest clones capture less than 0.16% of the sample.

Peripheral blood CD8+ and CD4+ T cells from healthy donors, Susac syndrome patients and multiple sclerosis patients were profiled by high-throughput TCR beta sequencing. Recently defined diagnostic criteria for definite or probable disease were met by the Susac syndrome patients. Bulk CD8+ and CD4+ T cells were purified by magnetic negative isolation, whereas CD8+ TEMRA cells were enriched by FACS. Blood was drawn into EDTA tubes, processed within 24 hours, and PBMCs were isolated by density gradient centrifugation. PBMCs destined for TCR sequencing were cryopreserved in liquid nitrogen and later thawed in a 37 °C water bath. Purity of sorted or isolated CD4+, CD8+ and CD8+ TEMRA cells was at least 90%. Overall results and qualifications from the work: No clonal expansion was detected in the CD4+ T cell repertoire of Susac syndrome patients. The study acknowledged that relatively few individuals were included in the TCR sequencing and HLA analysis.

CDR1 and CDR2 (SGHTA, FQGNSA) derive from the germline V gene. Taken from cysteine to phenylalanine, the CDR3 has 14 residues. The retained sequence is limited to the CDR3, 42 bases, with the frame set at the first base. After removal of 5 bases from V and 6 bases from J, the junction retains 8 bases not matched to a gene. Sequences were obtained from CD4+ T cells from PBMCs. The chain is encoded by TRBV7-2 joined to TRBJ2-7; 9 bases in the junction line up with TRBD1. The source is a human donor with Susac syndrome. The CDR3 protein sequence reads: CASSHQKTGGEQYF. The sequence in DNA is TGTGCCAGCAGCCACCAAAAGACAGGGGGCGAGCAGTACTTC.